Listed below are T cell receptor beta chains from one sample, sequenced in a study of monozygotic twins with inflammatory bowel disease. TCRdb reprocessed the 5' RACE reads, with one entry per CDR3 protein and no DNA. This repertoire includes over 110,000 distinct CDR3 sequences. Sample: blood. The receptor source for this set is a human donor with ulcerative colitis or Crohn's disease, or a healthy co-twin of an affected twin (not recorded which). The CDR3 runs from the conserved cysteine through the conserved F or W.

TRBV6-1,TRBJ1-5,CASGKLRTAQERNQPQHF
TRBV7-3,TRBJ2-5,CASRSGYQETQYF
TRBV24-1,TRBJ2-3,CATSDLRGRETDTQYF
TRBV20-1,TRBJ2-5,CSAQRSSGGELETQYF
TRBV9,TRBJ2-7,CASSVAPASYEQYF
TRBV20-1,TRBJ1-5,CSARGSQPQHF
TRBV5-1,TRBJ1-1,CASSLGFQGLAEAFF
TRBV18,TRBJ1-1,CASSPPLTVNTEAFF
TRBV6-2/TRBV6-3,TRBJ2-2,CASSYSRTGELFF
TRBV20-1,TRBJ2-1,CSARVLPSQFF